What follows is one T cell receptor beta chain and its context. Its antigen remains unknown. Only in-frame clones appear in the TCRdb table, and some are missing; sequencing was by immunoSEQ multiplex PCR. The repertoire consists of about 240,000 clones, with 70% to 90% occurring once and the leading ten covering 1% to 1.5%. This entry belongs to a study of cytomegalovirus exposure and HLA in healthy donors. Study-wide results and caveats: Approximately 160 TCR beta chains were listed as cytomegalovirus-associated.

The CDR3 is made up of 17 amino acids. V gave up 0 bases and J gave up 1 base, with 13 bases separating them. Germline V gives CDR1 MGHRA, CDR2 YSYEKL. Material: PBMCs. This receptor was obtained from a woman in her 30s in good health and CMV-seropositive. The chain joins TRBV4-1 to TRBJ1-5, with D uncertain. Here the CDR3 DNA reads TGCGCCAGCAGCCAAGATCCCCCGGCGGTGAGCAATCAGCCCCAGCATTTT. Translated: CASSQDPPAVSNQPQHF.